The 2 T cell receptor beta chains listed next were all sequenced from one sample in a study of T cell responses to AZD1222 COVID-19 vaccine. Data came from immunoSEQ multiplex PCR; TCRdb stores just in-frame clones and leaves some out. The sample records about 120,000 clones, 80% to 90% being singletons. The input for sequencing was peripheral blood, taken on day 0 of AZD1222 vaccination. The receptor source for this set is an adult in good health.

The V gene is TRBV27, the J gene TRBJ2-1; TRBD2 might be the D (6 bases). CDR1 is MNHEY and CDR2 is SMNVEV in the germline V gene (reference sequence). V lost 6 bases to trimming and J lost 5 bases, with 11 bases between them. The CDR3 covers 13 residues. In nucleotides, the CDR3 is TGTGCCAGCAGGAGGGACTTGGACAATGAGCAGTTCTTC. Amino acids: CASRRDLDNEQFF.

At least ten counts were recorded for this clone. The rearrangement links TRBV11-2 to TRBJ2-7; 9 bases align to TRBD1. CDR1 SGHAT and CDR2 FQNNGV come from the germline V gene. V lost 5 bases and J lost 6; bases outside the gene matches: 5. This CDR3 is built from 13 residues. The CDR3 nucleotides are TGTGCCAGCAGCCCGGGACAGGGCGTCGAGCAGTACTTC. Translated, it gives CASSPGQGVEQYF. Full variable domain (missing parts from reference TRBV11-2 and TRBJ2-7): EAGVAQSPRYKIIEKRQSVAFWCNPISGHATLYWYQQILGQGPKLLIQFQNNGVVDDSQLPKDRFSAERLKGVDSTLKIQPAKLEDSAVYLCASSPGQGVEQYFGPGTRLTVT.